This T cell receptor (beta chain) was captured in a study of T cells in Graves' hyperthyroidism and ophthalmopathy. Study-wide points: Patients with ophthalmopathy were separated from those with stable hyperthyroidism by a 13 V-J model.

Amplified TCR beta CDR3 regions came from RNA transcripts. With the HTBI primer set, the TCR CDR3 went through a first round of RT-PCR. TCRdb reprocessed the multiplex PCR reads with MiXCR, giving one entry per CDR3 protein. The sample yields roughly 700,000 distinct CDR3 sequences, around 16% seen once. The CDR3 runs 15 residues. From germline, CDR1 is DFQATT and CDR2 SNEGSKA (reference sequence). V lost 0 bases and J lost 0, with 11 bases in between. Ten or more counts support this clonotype. The antigen is undetermined. This sample holds PBMCs from around 9.9 ml fresh peripheral blood. Sequencing was carried out using blood. The sequence came from a man between 45 and 60 years old with Graves' hyperthyroidism. V gene TRBV20-1 combines with J gene TRBJ2-5; tentative D call: TRBD1 (6 bases). The CDR3 sequence: CSARDPRGYQETQYF. CDR3 bases: TGCAGTGCTAGAGATCCGAGGGGGTACCAAGAGACCCAGTACTTC.